The source of this T cell receptor (beta chain) is a study of T cell repertoires in cytomegalovirus infection. Looking at the study overall: Evidence of both CMV infection and a matching HLA type came from public TCR beta signatures. Study results and caveats: There were HLA-C-restricted CMV-specific TCR beta clonotypes dominating the ex vivo response. Cumulative public TCR beta family frequency identified carriers of CMV plus the relevant HLA.

This clonotype occurred many times. The antigen is undetermined. From the reads, TCRdb called clonotypes with MiXCR, one entry per CDR3 protein. The sample contains a few hundred thousand distinct CDR3 sequences, approximately 15% of which appear only once. CDR3 length: 15 amino acids. Trimming left V 5 bases short and J 2 bases short, with 16 bases between. Germline loops: CDR1 SGHVS, CDR2 FQNEAQ. This chain joins TRBV7-8 and TRBJ2-7, with TRBD1 as a possible D gene (5 bases). Input material: CD8+ T cells from PBMCs. The sequence came from a human donor in good health (CMV status not recorded). Some clones in this sample may be carry-over from other donors' samples. As DNA, the CDR3 is TGTGCCAGCAGCCTTAATCAGGGTCGGGCCTACGAGCAGTACTTC. Amino acids: CASSLNQGRAYEQYF.